These 28 T cell receptor beta chains were all obtained from the same sample, sequenced in a study of molecular identifiers for immune sequencing clone quantification (dated by TCRdb to about 2018). Library method: PCR. The run used an Illumina HiSeq 4000. TCRdb passed the public sequencing reads through fastp at Q25 and MiXCR, retaining productive beta sequences. Rows merge per CDR3 protein into single entries with the most common DNA and genes. This sample holds under 650,000 distinct CDR3 sequences; about 20% were observed only once. The ten biggest clones cover approximately 0.9% of the sample. Input material: naive CD8+ T cells from blood, with Jurkat cell RNA spiked in. The cell subset or site label, as the study defines it: FACS-sorted CD8+CD4-CCR7+CD45RA+ naive T cells. These receptors originate from a human donor in good health. Some libraries in this study had Jurkat cell RNA spiked in.

This clonotype was recorded only once. A read error may be the cause here, since a much bigger clone is one base away. The chain joins TRBV7-9 to TRBJ1-1, with D perhaps TRBD1 (6 bases). Germline V lookup: CDR1 SEHNR, CDR2 FQNEAQ (reference sequence). The CDR3 spans 16 residues. This chain's CDR3 is CASSKRQDGLSTVAFF. Here the CDR3 DNA reads TGTGCCAGCAGCAAAAGACAGGATGGACTGAGCACTGTAGCTTTCTTT. The whole variable domain, filled in from reference TRBV7-9 and TRBJ1-1, reads DTGVSQNPRHKITKRGQNVTFRCDPISEHNRLYWYRQTLGQGPEFLTYFQNEAQLEKSRLLSDRFSAERPKGSFSTLEIQRTEQGDSAMYLCASSKRQDGLSTVAFFGQGTRLTVV.

V usage is TRBV5-6 and J usage is TRBJ1-4; 9 nucleotides align to TRBD1. Germline V gives CDR1 SGHDT, CDR2 YYEEEE. V was clipped by 1 base and J by 8 bases; unmatched bases: 12. This CDR3 is 17 amino acids long. CDR3 sequence reads: CASSLWPLTGGDEKLFF. The CDR3 nucleotides are TGTGCCAGCAGCTTGTGGCCCTTGACAGGGGGAGACGAAAAACTGTTTTTT.

This clonotype has more than one count but fewer than ten. The V and J genes are TRBV11-1 and TRBJ2-2; D ambiguous. Germline lookup yields CDR1 SGHAT and CDR2 FQDESV (reference sequence). This CDR3 spans 14 amino acids. Trimming took 6 bases from V and 3 from J, leaving 11 bases between them. CDR3 sequence: CASREWLDTGELFF. In nucleotides, the CDR3 is TGTGCCAGCAGGGAATGGTTGGACACCGGGGAGCTGTTTTTT.

This clonotype was recorded at least ten times. V is TRBV25-1 and J is TRBJ2-1; tentative D call: TRBD1 (5 bases). The germline V gene has CDR1 MGHDK and CDR2 SYGVNS. CDR3 length: 11 residues. V lost 5 bases and J lost 10, with 9 bases in between. The DNA of the CDR3 is TGTGCCAGCAGTAGGGGCAAAGAGCAGTTCTTC. This sequence encodes CASSRGKEQFF. Filled out from reference TRBV25-1 and TRBJ2-1, the complete variable domain reads EADIYQTPRYLVIGTGKKITLECSQTMGHDKMYWYQQDPGMELHLIHYSYGVNSTEKGDLSSESTVSRIRTEHFPLTLESARPSHTSQYLCASSRGKEQFFGPGTRLTVL.

There are a few counts of this clonotype. This sequence joins TRBV10-1 and TRBJ2-7; 12 bases are shared with TRBD2. V shed 0 bases and J 0 bases; nucleotides not matched to a gene: 0. This CDR3 comprises 16 residues. Germline lookup yields CDR1 WNHNN and CDR2 SYGVQD (reference sequence). In nucleotides, the CDR3 is TGCGCCAGCAGTGAGTCGACTAGCGGGGGCTCCTACGAGCAGTACTTC. Translating gives CASSESTSGGSYEQYF.

This clonotype has a count of ten or more. The chain has TRBV6-6 and TRBJ2-1; TRBD2 agrees at 10 bases. Germline CDR1 and CDR2: MNHNY and SVGAGI (reference sequence). V lost 7 bases to trimming and J lost 4 bases; unmatched junction nucleotides: 13. CDR3 length equals 17 residues. CDR3 sequence reads: CASIIVLAGVRYNEQFF. The CDR3 DNA is TGTGCCAGCATCATAGTCCTAGCGGGAGTTAGGTACAATGAGCAGTTCTTC.

To note about this clonotype: This clone may be a read error of a much larger clone one base away. V usage is TRBV27 and J usage is TRBJ1-1, with D perhaps matching TRBD1 (5 bases). The CDR3 has 18 residues. Germline-derived CDR1 and CDR2 are MNHEY and SMNVEV (reference sequence). This CDR3 reads CASSPVKVEGPMNTETFF. The CDR3 DNA follows: TGTGCCAGCAGTCCCGTTAAGGTTGAGGGGCCCATGAACACTGAAACTTTCTTT.

This clonotype was observed many times. The V gene is TRBV2, the J gene TRBJ1-2; TRBD1 matches 8 bases. With V trimmed by 5 bases and J by 3 bases, 14 bases remained unmatched. The CDR3 loop spans 17 amino acids. CDR1 and CDR2 from the germline V gene are SNHLY and FYNNEI. The chain's CDR3 is CASSTFPPTGEHYGYTF. The CDR3 DNA sequence: TGTGCCAGCAGTACCTTTCCACCGACAGGGGAGCACTATGGCTACACCTTC.

This clonotype was detected only a few times. The rearrangement uses TRBV19 and TRBJ2-1; D is uncertain. V was trimmed by 4 bases and J by 0 bases, leaving 19 bases between them. The CDR3 contains 18 residues. Germline CDR1 reads LNHDA; CDR2 reads SQIVND (reference sequence). CDR3 coding DNA: TGTGCCAGTAGTACGTATAGGACGGGCATAAGCTCCTACAATGAGCAGTTCTTC. Its protein is CASSTYRTGISSYNEQFF.

This clonotype was recorded many times. The chain is built from TRBV4-3 and TRBJ2-7; D possibly corresponds to TRBD2 (6 bases). CDR1 is LGHNA and CDR2 is YSLEER in the germline V gene. With 0 bases removed from V and 1 base from J, the gap between germline ends came to 7 bases. The CDR3 sequence is 14 residues long. CDR3 region: CASSQDGGSYEQYF. The CDR3, as DNA: TGCGCCAGCAGCCAAGATGGGGGGTCCTACGAGCAGTACTTC.

This CDR3 reads CASFPALGSYEQYF. CDR3 DNA: TGTGCCAGCTTCCCGGCACTAGGGTCCTACGAGCAGTACTTC. The chain is built from TRBV6-1 and TRBJ2-7; D possibly corresponds to TRBD2 (5 bases). Germline CDR1 reads MNHNS; CDR2 reads SASEGT. The V end lost 8 bases, the J end lost 1 base, and 15 bases lay between the germline ends. The CDR3 runs to 14 residues.

This clonotype was observed many times. The chain is built from TRBV4-3 and TRBJ1-1, with D unresolved. Germline V gene lookup returns CDR1 LGHNA and CDR2 YSLEER. V was cut by 1 base and J by 5 bases, with 11 bases left in between. This CDR3 has 14 residues. The CDR3 spells CASSQVRGWTEAFF. CDR3 sequence (DNA): TGCGCCAGCAGCCAAGTTAGAGGGTGGACTGAAGCTTTCTTT.

This clonotype was seen ten or more times. This rearrangement joins TRBV19 to TRBJ2-1, with 9 positions matching TRBD2. Losses at the gene ends were 3 bases for V and 10 bases for J; bases not matched to a gene: 7. Germline CDR1 reads LNHDA; CDR2 reads SQIVND (reference sequence). This CDR3 spans 14 amino acids. The DNA for the CDR3 is TGTGCCAGTAGTATCGCCATGACTAGCGGAGAGCAGTTCTTC. Amino acid sequence: CASSIAMTSGEQFF.

This clonotype has a count of ten or more. V and J are TRBV4-3 and TRBJ2-2; D is uncertain. The CDR3 is 15 amino acids. Trimming pared 0 bases from V and 2 bases from J, leaving 7 bases between. The germline CDR1 and CDR2 sequences are LGHNA and YSLEER. The chain's CDR3 is CASSQDAQNTGELFF. CDR3 sequence (DNA): TGCGCCAGCAGCCAAGATGCTCAAAACACCGGGGAGCTGTTTTTT.

There are many counts of this clonotype. This sequence joins TRBV10-3 and TRBJ2-3; 14 bases match TRBD2. Germline CDR1 and CDR2: ENHRY and SYGVKD. After removal of 6 bases from V and 3 bases from J, the junction contained 14 bases not matched to a gene. The CDR3 runs to 19 residues. CDR3 sequence: CAISHGTSGSHWGTDTQYF. The CDR3 bases are TGTGCCATCAGCCACGGGACTAGCGGGAGTCATTGGGGGACAGATACGCAGTATTTT.

This clonotype came up many times. This chain links TRBV28 with TRBJ1-1; D might be TRBD1 (6 bases). The V and J ends lost 9 bases and 7 bases respectively, with 12 bases between them. CDR3 length: 11 residues. Germline V gene data show CDR1 as MDHEN and CDR2 as SYDVKM. The CDR3 sequence is CASKTGLEAFF. DNA of the CDR3: TGTGCCAGTAAGACAGGACTTGAAGCTTTCTTT.

This clonotype was found many times. The V and J genes are TRBV9 and TRBJ2-7, with a possible D match to TRBD1 (6 bases). This CDR3 region has 15 residues. CDR1 and CDR2 from the germline V gene are SGDLS and YYNGEE. V lost 0 bases, J lost 3 bases, and 13 bases lay in between. Here the CDR3 reads CASSVAETGFYEQYF. The CDR3, as DNA: TGTGCCAGCAGCGTAGCCGAGACAGGTTTCTACGAGCAGTACTTC.

This clonotype was seen ten or more times. V usage is TRBV20-1 and J usage is TRBJ2-3; 9 positions agree with TRBD2. Germline V gene sequence: CDR1 DFQATT, CDR2 SNEGSKA (reference sequence). The CDR3 runs to 18 residues. V shed 0 bases, J shed 2 bases, and the junction held 12 bases outside the gene matches. The CDR3 DNA follows: TGCAGTGCTAGAGACCCCCGTAGTCTAGCGGGATACACAGATACGCAGTATTTT. Translating gives CSARDPRSLAGYTDTQYF.

This rearrangement joins TRBV6-6 to TRBJ2-3, with D possibly being TRBD2 (6 bases). There are 13 residues in the CDR3. The germline CDR1 and CDR2 sequences are MNHNY and SVGAGI (reference sequence). V was trimmed by 4 bases and J by 4 bases, leaving 9 bases between them. CDR3 coding DNA: TGTGCCAGCAGTTCCCTAGCGTCAGATACGCAGTATTTT. It yields the protein CASSSLASDTQYF.

In this sample, this clonotype turned up many times. The J gene is TRBJ2-7, the V gene TRBV27, with no clear D. Trimming removed 0 bases at V and 6 bases at J, with 15 bases between. The CDR3 consists of 15 residues. The germline CDR1 and CDR2 sequences are MNHEY and SMNVEV (reference sequence). The CDR3 here is CASSLSLEAALEQYF. As DNA, the CDR3 is TGTGCCAGCAGTTTATCCCTCGAGGCGGCCCTCGAGCAGTACTTC.

This clonotype appeared many times. V gene TRBV19 combines with J gene TRBJ2-2, with TRBD1 identical over 9 bases. The CDR3 consists of 14 residues. Per the germline V gene, CDR1 is LNHDA and CDR2 is SQIVND (reference sequence). Trimming took 11 bases from V and 3 from J; bases not matched to a gene: 7. The CDR3 here is CAATGTGYTGELFF. The CDR3 DNA reads TGTGCCGCGACCGGGACAGGGTACACCGGGGAGCTGTTTTTT. Full variable domain (outside the CDR3, taken from reference TRBV19 and TRBJ2-2): DGGITQSPKYLFRKEGQNVTLSCEQNLNHDAMYWYRQDPGQGLRLIYYSQIVNDFQKGDIAEGYSVSREKKESFPLTVTSAQKNPTAFYLCAATGTGYTGELFFGEGSRLTVL.

This clonotype came up a few times. CDR3 in amino acids: CASSQDGRDTDTQYF. The CDR3 bases are TGCGCCAGCAGCCAAGATGGGCGGGACACAGATACGCAGTATTTT. The chain combines TRBV4-3 with TRBJ2-3; weak D call: TRBD2 (6 bases). Trimming took off 0 bases at V and 2 bases at J, with 9 bases between the two ends. The CDR3 sequence is 15 residues long. Germline V CDR1 and CDR2: LGHNA, YSLEER.

Ten or more counts support this clonotype. In DNA form, the CDR3 reads TGTGCCAGCAGTTACCAGCGGGAGGCTGACGAGCAGTACTTC. Translation: CASSYQREADEQYF. The rearrangement uses TRBV6-5 and TRBJ2-7; TRBD2 matches at 9 bases. CDR1 MNHEY and CDR2 SVGAGI come from the germline V gene. V lost 2 bases to trimming and J lost 5 bases; unmatched junction nucleotides: 4. The CDR3 extends over 14 amino acids.

To note about this clonotype: A much bigger clone sits one base away, suggesting this may be a read error. The rearrangement links TRBV25-1 to TRBJ1-1; the D gene is possibly TRBD1 (5 bases). Germline values: CDR1 MGHDK, CDR2 SYGVNS. The CDR3 spans 13 residues. V lost 2 bases to trimming and J lost 6 bases, with 10 bases between them. As DNA, the CDR3 is TGTGCCAGCAGTGAACTGGGGGGACCTGAAGCTTTCTTT. This encodes CASSELGGPEAFF.

In its sample, this clonotype was seen many times. The V and J genes are TRBV25-1 and TRBJ2-3; no clear D gene. Germline V lookup: CDR1 MGHDK, CDR2 SYGVNS. CDR3 length: 14 residues. The V end lost 2 bases, the J end lost 5 bases, and 11 bases lay between the germline ends. The chain's CDR3 is CASSEILLGDTQYF. CDR3 DNA: TGTGCCAGCAGTGAAATCTTGTTGGGAGATACGCAGTATTTT.

A word on this clonotype: Possible read error: a much larger clone is one base away. This chain uses TRBV19 with TRBJ1-4; D not resolved. The V end was cut by 3 bases, the J end by 0 bases, with 8 bases between. The CDR3 runs 15 residues. The germline gives CDR1 LNHDA, CDR2 SQIVND (reference sequence). The CDR3 is CASSMFPPTNEKLFF. Here the CDR3 DNA reads TGTGCCAGTAGTATGTTCCCCCCAACTAATGAAAAACTGTTTTTT.

There are many counts of this clonotype. The V gene is TRBV5-1, the J gene TRBJ2-3; D unresolved. The CDR3 consists of 16 residues. Trimming took off 4 bases at V and 1 base at J, with 16 bases between the two ends. Germline CDR1 reads SGHRS; CDR2 reads YFSETQ. The DNA of the CDR3 is TGCGCCAGCAGCCCCAGGATCCAAGTCGGCACAGATACGCAGTATTTT. Amino acid sequence: CASSPRIQVGTDTQYF. Together with reference TRBV5-1 and TRBJ2-3, the CDR3 gives the full variable domain: KAGVTQTPRYLIKTRGQQVTLSCSPISGHRSVSWYQQTPGQGLQFLFEYFSETQRNKGNFPGRFSGRQFSNSRSEMNVSTLELGDSALYLCASSPRIQVGTDTQYFGPGTRLTVL.

Points on this clonotype: This may come from a read error, since a much larger clone is one base off. V usage is TRBV9 and J usage is TRBJ2-7; the D is unclear. CDR3 size: 15 residues. Germline-derived CDR1 and CDR2 are SGDLS and YYNGEE. This CDR3 reads CASSVGASGSNEQYF. Written as DNA, the CDR3 is TGTGCCAGCAGCGTAGGTGCCAGTGGCTCCAACGAGCAGTACTTC.